Following are 22 T cell receptor beta chains from one sample sequenced in a study of response to subunit inactivated influenza vaccine. Via MiXCR, TCRdb re-called the RT-PCR reads, giving one row per CDR3 protein. The table lists 650,000 to 850,000 distinct CDR3 sequences, around 14% of them singletons. The sequencing used PBMCs from blood, collected 14 to 15 days before vaccination. All receptors derive from a man aged 50-59 years who received an inactivated influenza vaccine.

CDR3 DNA sequence: TGTGCCAGCAGCTCAAGAGGACAACGCGACAATGAGCAGTTCTTC. Amino acids: CASSSRGQRDNEQFF. The chain joins TRBV11-2 to TRBJ2-1; tentative D call: TRBD1 (5 bases). V lost 4 bases and J 5 bases, leaving 15 bases between the germline ends. Germline V gene sequence: CDR1 SGHAT, CDR2 FQNNGV. The CDR3 loop spans 15 amino acids.

This clonotype was observed a few times. The rearrangement uses TRBV28 and TRBJ1-2; 10 bases fit TRBD1. The length of the CDR3 is 15 residues. Per germline, CDR1 MDHEN and CDR2 SYDVKM. V lost 6 bases and J lost 3; bases outside the gene matches: 7. CDR3 in DNA: TGTGCCAGCAGCCGCGACAGGGGGCCGGACTATGGCTACACCTTC. Residues: CASSRDRGPDYGYTF.

This chain joins TRBV10-3 and TRBJ2-5, with TRBD1 identical over 7 bases. Trimming took 10 bases from V and 0 from J; bases not matched to a gene: 2. Germline V lookup: CDR1 ENHRY, CDR2 SYGVKD. This CDR3 is built from 12 residues. CDR3 nucleotides: TGTGCCACGACAGGGAACCAAGAGACCCAGTACTTC. Translating gives CATTGNQETQYF.

This clonotype was detected only a few times. This rearrangement joins TRBV20-1 to TRBJ2-5; D possibly corresponds to TRBD1 (5 bases). The CDR3 has 16 residues. Trimming left V 1 base short and J 5 bases short, with 20 bases between. In germline, CDR1 is DFQATT, CDR2 SNEGSKA (reference sequence). CDR3 nucleotide sequence: TGCAGTGCTAGAGTGTTAGGGGCCCCCACCGTGGAGACCCAGTACTTC. This encodes CSARVLGAPTVETQYF.

This clonotype was recorded at least ten times. The V and J genes are TRBV6-5 and TRBJ2-7, with no clear D. The CDR3 length is 13 residues. V lost 3 bases and J 2 bases, leaving 8 bases between the germline ends. Germline loops: CDR1 MNHEY, CDR2 SVGAGI. CDR3 region: CASSYGQPYEQYF. The CDR3 nucleotides read TGTGCCAGCAGTTATGGGCAACCCTACGAGCAGTACTTC.

The chain links TRBV7-2 to TRBJ2-2; TRBD1 matches 10 bases. The V and J ends lost 1 base and 4 bases, in that order; junction bases with no gene match: 3. The CDR3 loop spans 16 amino acids. The V gene's germline CDR1 is SGHTA and CDR2 FQGNSA. In DNA form, the CDR3 reads TGTGCCAGCAGCTTAGGGGGACAGGGGCGCACCGGGGAGCTGTTTTTT. Its translation is CASSLGGQGRTGELFF.

This clonotype was recorded a few times. The genes are TRBV11-2 and TRBJ1-1; D is uncertain. V lost 3 bases and J lost 7, with 12 bases in between. The CDR3 consists of 13 residues. The germline V gene encodes CDR1 SGHAT and CDR2 FQNNGV. CDR3 sequence: CASSLTPPGEAFF. The CDR3 DNA reads TGTGCCAGCAGCTTGACTCCCCCGGGTGAAGCTTTCTTT.

This clonotype has more than one count but fewer than ten. This chain joins TRBV7-9 and TRBJ2-1; no clear D gene. Trimming cost V 7 bases and J 0 bases, with 19 bases left between them. The germline gives CDR1 SEHNR, CDR2 FQNEAQ (reference sequence). This CDR3 contains 17 residues. The CDR3 protein is CASNFIPHPFSYNEQFF. For the CDR3, the DNA is TGTGCCAGCAACTTTATACCCCATCCGTTCTCCTACAATGAGCAGTTCTTC.

The chain links TRBV19 to TRBJ1-2; D is possibly TRBD1 (5 bases). This CDR3 contains 13 residues. The V end lost 7 bases, the J end lost 3 bases, and 12 bases lay between the germline ends. Germline-derived CDR1 and CDR2 are LNHDA and SQIVND (reference sequence). CDR3 coding DNA: TGTGCCAGTATGGGGCGCCTCGACTATGGCTACACCTTC. Amino acid sequence: CASMGRLDYGYTF.

This clonotype showed up just a few times. CDR3 residues: CASSPAWPAKNIQYF. For the CDR3, the DNA is TGTGCCAGCTCACCCGCCTGGCCGGCCAAAAACATTCAGTACTTC. The chain links TRBV18 to TRBJ2-4; no definite D call. V was trimmed by 3 bases and J by 1 base, leaving 10 bases between them. Germline CDR1 reads KGHSH; CDR2 reads LQKENI. The CDR3 has 15 amino acids.

This chain joins TRBV2 and TRBJ2-7; 10 bases are shared with TRBD2. The V gene's germline CDR1 is SNHLY and CDR2 FYNNEI. This CDR3 has 12 residues. Trimming at V came to 7 bases and at J to 6 bases, leaving 3 bases not matched to a gene. The CDR3 DNA sequence: TGTGCCAGCAAGCGGGAGGGCCCCGAGCAGTACTTC. Residues: CASKREGPEQYF. Full variable domain (remainder filled in from reference TRBV2 and TRBJ2-7): EPEVTQTPSHQVTQMGQEVILRCVPISNHLYFYWYRQILGQKVEFLVSFYNNEISEKSEIFDDQFSVERPDGSNFTLKIRSTKLEDSAMYFCASKREGPEQYFGPGTRLTVT.

In the case of this clonotype: An end of the junction differs from the germline gene, which may be a read error. The V gene is TRBV7-7, the J gene TRBJ2-3; D not certain. The CDR3 covers 13 residues. The germline gives CDR1 SSHAT, CDR2 FNYEAQ (reference sequence). The CDR3 loop is CASSSIDTDTQYF. Here the CDR3 DNA reads TGTGCTAGCAGCAGCATAGACACAGATACGCAGTATTTT.

The chain is built from TRBV7-8 and TRBJ2-7, with D maybe TRBD2 (6 bases). CDR1 and CDR2 (germline): SGHVS, FQNEAQ. V lost 0 bases and J lost 3, with 12 bases in between. The CDR3 is 15 amino acids. The CDR3: CASSLARRDSYEQYF. In DNA form, the CDR3 reads TGTGCCAGCAGCTTAGCGAGGCGGGATAGCTACGAGCAGTACTTC.

This clonotype was detected only a few times. V is TRBV6-1 and J is TRBJ1-1; D is ambiguous. V dropped 6 bases and J dropped 0 bases, with 11 bases sitting between them. The CDR3 contains 14 residues. The V gene's germline CDR1 is MNHNS and CDR2 SASEGT. CDR3 DNA: TGTGCCAGCAGCTGGAGACGGATGAACACTGAAGCTTTCTTT. Amino acids: CASSWRRMNTEAFF.

This clonotype was detected ten times or more. V usage is TRBV12-3 or TRBV12-4 and J usage is TRBJ1-5; D uncertain. The CDR3 covers 15 residues. Trimming shortened V by 3 bases and J by 0 bases, and 9 bases separated the two germline ends. The CDR3 bases are TGTGCCAGCAGTTTGGTGGGATATAGCAATCAGCCCCAGCATTTT. Translation gives CASSLVGYSNQPQHF.

This clonotype occurred many times. The chain couples TRBV4-3 to TRBJ2-1, with 9 bases that match TRBD2. Per germline, CDR1 LGHNA and CDR2 YSLEER. There are 17 residues in the CDR3. Trimming cost V 0 bases and J 4 bases; bases outside gene matches: 7. The CDR3 is CASSQDITAGGYNEQFF. CDR3 bases: TGCGCCAGCAGCCAAGATATCACAGCGGGAGGTTACAATGAGCAGTTCTTC.

CDR3 sequence reads: CSARGEGLGTYEQYF. The CDR3, as DNA: TGCAGTGCTAGGGGAGAGGGACTAGGGACCTACGAGCAGTACTTC. The V and J genes are TRBV20-1 and TRBJ2-7; TRBD2 matches 8 bases. The ends lost 3 bases at V and 2 bases at J; junction bases unmatched: 9. The CDR3 totals 15 residues. Germline lookup yields CDR1 DFQATT and CDR2 SNEGSKA (reference sequence).

This clonotype occurred many times. J is TRBJ1-1 and V is TRBV12-3 or TRBV12-4; TRBD1 aligns across 8 bases. V was pared by 6 bases and J by 2 bases, with 5 bases of the junction left unmatched. The CDR3 has 14 amino acids. The CDR3 DNA reads TGTGCCAGCAGCCCAGGGGGCCTCAACACTGAAGCTTTCTTT. Its translation is CASSPGGLNTEAFF.

This clonotype was observed a few times. The chain has TRBV14 and TRBJ2-2; D gene unclear. This CDR3 has 16 residues. Germline V gene lookup returns CDR1 SGHDN and CDR2 FVKESK. V lost 3 bases, J lost 2 bases, and 13 bases lay in between. This CDR3 reads CASSQIRLENTGELFF. The CDR3 DNA follows: TGTGCCAGCAGCCAGATACGTTTGGAAAACACCGGGGAGCTGTTTTTT.

V gene TRBV6-2 or TRBV6-3 combines with J gene TRBJ1-2, with unresolved D. Germline-derived CDR1 and CDR2 are MNHEY and SVGEGT. The CDR3 is 17 residues long. Trimming took 0 bases from V and 2 from J, leaving 16 bases between them. The CDR3 protein is CASSYSFGSRPNYGYTF. CDR3 nucleotides: TGTGCCAGCAGTTACTCATTCGGATCTCGTCCCAACTATGGCTACACCTTC.

Worth noting for this clonotype: Its ends do not fully match the called genes, so a read error is possible. The CDR3 DNA follows: TGCAGTGCTGGAGACTATCCGGGTTGGGATGAGCAGTTCTTC. It yields the protein CSAGDYPGWDEQFF. The chain carries TRBV20-1 and TRBJ2-1; perhaps TRBD2 as D (5 bases). CDR1 is DFQATT and CDR2 is SNEGSKA in the germline V gene (reference sequence). The CDR3 is 14 amino acids.

This clonotype was counted ten times or more. V gene TRBV5-1 combines with J gene TRBJ2-3; TRBD1 might be the D (5 bases). The V gene lost 4 bases and the J gene lost 3 bases, with 9 bases spanning the gap. The CDR3 covers 13 residues. The germline V gene encodes CDR1 SGHRS and CDR2 YFSETQ. The CDR3, as DNA: TGCGCCAGCAGCCCAGACAGAACAGATACGCAGTATTTT. Its translation: CASSPDRTDTQYF.